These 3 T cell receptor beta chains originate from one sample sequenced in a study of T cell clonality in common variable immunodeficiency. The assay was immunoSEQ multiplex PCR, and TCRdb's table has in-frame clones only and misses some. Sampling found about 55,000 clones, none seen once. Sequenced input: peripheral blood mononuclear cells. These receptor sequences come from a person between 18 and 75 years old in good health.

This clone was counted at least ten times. The CDR3 protein is CASRPRTGGYGYTF. The CDR3 bases that were read are TGTGCCAGCAGACCTCGTACAGGAGGCTATGGC. V is TRBV12-3 or TRBV12-4 and J is TRBJ1-2, with D possibly TRBD1 on 5 matching bases. The CDR3 end falls 3 residues outside the read, so it is completed with the germline J gene. Trimming stripped 6 bases from V and 4 bases from J, with 15 bases between. This CDR3 has 14 amino acids.

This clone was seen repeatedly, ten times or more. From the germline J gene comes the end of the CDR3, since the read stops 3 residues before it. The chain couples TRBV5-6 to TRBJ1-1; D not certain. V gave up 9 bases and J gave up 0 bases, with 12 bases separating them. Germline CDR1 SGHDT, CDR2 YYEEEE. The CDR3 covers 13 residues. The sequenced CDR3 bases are TGTGCCACCTCACTATTCGTGAACACTGAA. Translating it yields CATSLFVNTE. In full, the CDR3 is CATSLFVNTEAFF.

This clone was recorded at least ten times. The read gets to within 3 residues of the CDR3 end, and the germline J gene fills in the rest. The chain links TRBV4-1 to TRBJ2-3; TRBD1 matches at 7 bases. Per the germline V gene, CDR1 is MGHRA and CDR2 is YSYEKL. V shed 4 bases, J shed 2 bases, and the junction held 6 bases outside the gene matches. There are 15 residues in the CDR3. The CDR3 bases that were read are TGCGCCAGCAGCCCAGGAGACAGGGACACAGATACG. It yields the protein CASSPGDRDTDT. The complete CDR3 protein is CASSPGDRDTDTQYF.